This paragraph covers one T cell receptor beta chain sequence. This record comes from a study of CD8 T cells in Susac syndrome. CDR3 length equals 13 residues. Germline CDR1 reads GTSNPN; CDR2 reads SVGIG (reference sequence). With 2 bases removed from V and 7 bases from J, the gap between germline ends came to 12 bases. An input of about 0.5 to 1 ug of RNA was subjected to reverse transcription using random hexamers. Amplification of TCR beta CDR3 was carried out by immunoSEQ multiplex PCR, which covered 54 Vbeta and 13 Jbeta segments. TCRdb re-called the immunoSEQ multiplex PCR reads with MiXCR, one entry per CDR3 protein. The sample contains about 200,000 distinct CDR3 sequences, around 95% of which appear only once. The multiple sclerosis control group consisted of treatment-naive patients whose relapsing-remitting disease, which was either stable or active, fulfilled revised McDonald criteria. Negative isolation yielded CD8+ and CD4+ T cells; FACS enriched TEMRA cells.

Sequenced input: CD4+ T cells from PBMCs. The chain combines TRBV30 with TRBJ2-1; the D gene is possibly TRBD1 (5 bases). This sequence was found in a human donor with multiple sclerosis. The CDR3 reads CAWSRGETNEQFF. CDR3 nucleotide sequence: TGTGCCTGGAGTAGGGGCGAGACGAATGAGCAGTTCTTC.